The following is a T cell receptor beta chain sequence with its context. These data originate in a study of blood T cell repertoires in COVID-19. Overall study: The study drew acute and convalescent COVID-19 samples from the United States, Italy and Spain.

Assay: immunoSEQ multiplex PCR; the TCRdb copy retains only in-frame clones and omits some. The table includes approximately 240,000 clones, around 90% detected once. The CDR3 is 16 amino acids. Germline CDR1 is LNHDA and CDR2 is SQIVND (reference sequence). V shed 4 bases, J shed 0 bases, and the junction held 6 bases outside the gene matches. Sequencing used PBMCs or T cells enriched from blood (not recorded which). The chain combines TRBV19 with TRBJ2-5, with 9 bases that match TRBD1. This TCR derives from a woman in her 30s with acute COVID-19. The CDR3 DNA is TGTGCCAGTAGTAAAGGGACAGGGCGCGACCAAGAGACCCAGTACTTC. It specifies CASSKGTGRDQETQYF.